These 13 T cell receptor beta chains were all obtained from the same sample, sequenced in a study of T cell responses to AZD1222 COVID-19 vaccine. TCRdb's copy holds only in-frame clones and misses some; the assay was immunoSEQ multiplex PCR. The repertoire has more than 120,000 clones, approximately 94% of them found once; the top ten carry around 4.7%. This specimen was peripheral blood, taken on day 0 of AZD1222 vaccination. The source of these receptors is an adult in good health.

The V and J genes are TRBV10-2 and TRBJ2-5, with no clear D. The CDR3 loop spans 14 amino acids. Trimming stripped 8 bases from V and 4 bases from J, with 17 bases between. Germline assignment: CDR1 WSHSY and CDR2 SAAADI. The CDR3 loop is CASGTTPGGETQYF. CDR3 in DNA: TGCGCCAGCGGAACGACCCCCGGTGGAGAGACCCAGTACTTC.

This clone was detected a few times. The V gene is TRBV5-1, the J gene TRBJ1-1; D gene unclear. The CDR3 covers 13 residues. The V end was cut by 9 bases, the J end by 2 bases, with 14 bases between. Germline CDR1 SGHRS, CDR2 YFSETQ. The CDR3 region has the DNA TGCGCCACGCGTACCGGGAGTAACACTGAAGCTTTCTTT. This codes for CATRTGSNTEAFF.

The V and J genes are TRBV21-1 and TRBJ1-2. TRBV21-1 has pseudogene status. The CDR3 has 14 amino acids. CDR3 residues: CASRYRDLNYGYTF. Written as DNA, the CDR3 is TGTGCCAGCAGATACCGGGACCTTAACTATGGCTACACCTTC.

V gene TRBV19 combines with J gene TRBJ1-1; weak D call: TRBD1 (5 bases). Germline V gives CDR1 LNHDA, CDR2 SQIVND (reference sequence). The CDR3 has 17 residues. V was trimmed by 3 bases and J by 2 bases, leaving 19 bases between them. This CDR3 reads CASSMGQVTPLNTEAFF. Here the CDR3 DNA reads TGTGCCAGTAGTATGGGGCAGGTCACACCCCTTAACACTGAAGCTTTCTTT.

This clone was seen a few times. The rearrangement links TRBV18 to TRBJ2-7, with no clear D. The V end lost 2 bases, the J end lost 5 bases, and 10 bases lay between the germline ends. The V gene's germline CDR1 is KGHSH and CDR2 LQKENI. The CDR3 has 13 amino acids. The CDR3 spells CASSPDTTDEQYF. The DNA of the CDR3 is TGTGCCAGCTCACCAGATACGACGGACGAGCAGTACTTC.

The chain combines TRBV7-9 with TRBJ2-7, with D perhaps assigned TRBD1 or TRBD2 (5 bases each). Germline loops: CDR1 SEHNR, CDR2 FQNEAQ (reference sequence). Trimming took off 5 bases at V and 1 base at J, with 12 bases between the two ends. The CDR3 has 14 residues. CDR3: CASSTQGESYEQYF. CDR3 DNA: TGTGCCAGCAGCACCCAGGGAGAGTCCTACGAGCAGTACTTC.

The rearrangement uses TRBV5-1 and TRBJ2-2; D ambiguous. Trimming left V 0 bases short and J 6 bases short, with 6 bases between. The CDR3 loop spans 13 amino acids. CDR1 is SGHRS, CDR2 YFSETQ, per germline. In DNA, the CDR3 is TGCGCCAGCAGCTTGGAGGCCGCCGGGGAGCTGTTTTTT. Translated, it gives CASSLEAAGELFF. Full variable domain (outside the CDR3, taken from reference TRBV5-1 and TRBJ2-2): KAGVTQTPRYLIKTRGQQVTLSCSPISGHRSVSWYQQTPGQGLQFLFEYFSETQRNKGNFPGRFSGRQFSNSRSEMNVSTLELGDSALYLCASSLEAAGELFFGEGSRLTVL.

The CDR3 DNA sequence: TGTGCCAGCAGTGAAAAGGGCCAGGGGCTGGAGCAGTACTTC. Translated: CASSEKGQGLEQYF. This chain links TRBV2 with TRBJ2-7, with D possibly being TRBD1 (6 bases). Trimming shortened V by 2 bases and J by 7 bases, and 15 bases separated the two germline ends. Per the germline V gene, CDR1 is SNHLY and CDR2 is FYNNEI. The CDR3 has 14 amino acids.

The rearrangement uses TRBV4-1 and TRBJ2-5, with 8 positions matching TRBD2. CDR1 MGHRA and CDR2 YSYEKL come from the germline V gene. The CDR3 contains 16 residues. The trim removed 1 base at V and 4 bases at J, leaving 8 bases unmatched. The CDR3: CASSQGLRGDGETQYF. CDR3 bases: TGCGCCAGCAGCCAAGGGTTGCGGGGGGACGGAGAGACCCAGTACTTC.

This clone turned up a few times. The CDR3 nucleotides read TGTGCCAGCAGTTTATCTGTCCTGATCGGTGAAGCTTTCTTT. Translation gives CASSLSVLIGEAFF. This chain uses TRBV27 with TRBJ1-1; D gene ambiguous. CDR3 length: 14 residues. Trimming removed 0 bases at V and 7 bases at J, with 12 bases between. Germline V gene sequence: CDR1 MNHEY, CDR2 SMNVEV (reference sequence).

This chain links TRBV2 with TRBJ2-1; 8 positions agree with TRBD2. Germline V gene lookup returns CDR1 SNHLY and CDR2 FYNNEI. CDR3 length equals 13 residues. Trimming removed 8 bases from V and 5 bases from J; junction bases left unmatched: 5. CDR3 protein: CASGTRANNEQFF. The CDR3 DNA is TGTGCCAGCGGGACTAGAGCGAACAATGAGCAGTTCTTC.

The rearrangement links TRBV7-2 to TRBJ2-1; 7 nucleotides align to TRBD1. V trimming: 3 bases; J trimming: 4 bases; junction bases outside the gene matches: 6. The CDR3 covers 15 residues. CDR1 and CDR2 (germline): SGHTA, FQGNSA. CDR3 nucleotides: TGTGCCAGCAGCTTCGGGGACAGTCAGTACAATGAGCAGTTCTTC. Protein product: CASSFGDSQYNEQFF.

The CDR3 here is CASISRGANTEAFF. For the CDR3, the DNA is TGTGCCAGCATTTCGCGGGGGGCGAACACTGAAGCTTTCTTT. The chain joins TRBV6-5 to TRBJ1-1; D is possibly TRBD1 (6 bases). CDR3 size: 14 residues. Trimming shortened V by 7 bases and J by 1 base, and 13 bases separated the two germline ends. The V gene's germline CDR1 is MNHEY and CDR2 SVGAGI.